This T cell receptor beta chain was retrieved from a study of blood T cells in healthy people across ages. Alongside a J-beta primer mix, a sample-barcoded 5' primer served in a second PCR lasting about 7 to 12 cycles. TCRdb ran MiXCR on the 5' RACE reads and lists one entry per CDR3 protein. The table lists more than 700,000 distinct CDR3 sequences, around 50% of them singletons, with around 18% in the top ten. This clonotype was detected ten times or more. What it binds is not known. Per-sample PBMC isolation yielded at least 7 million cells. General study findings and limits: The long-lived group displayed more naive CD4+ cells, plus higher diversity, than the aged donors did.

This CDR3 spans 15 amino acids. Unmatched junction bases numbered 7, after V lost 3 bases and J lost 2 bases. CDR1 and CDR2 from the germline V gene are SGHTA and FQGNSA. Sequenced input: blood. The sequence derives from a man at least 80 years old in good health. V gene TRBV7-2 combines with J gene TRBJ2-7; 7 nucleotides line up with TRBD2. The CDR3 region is CASSLILAGAYEQYF. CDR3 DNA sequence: TGTGCCAGCAGCTTGATCTTGGCGGGAGCCTACGAGCAGTACTTC.